This entry features one T cell receptor (beta chain) sequence. The antigen is not known. This specimen belongs to a study of OX40 agonist ivuxolimab in advanced cancers. Study-wide findings and caveats: Averaged across samples, CD8+ T cells carried more expanded clones than CD4+ did.

Sequencing used immunoSEQ multiplex PCR; TCRdb keeps in-frame clones, though not all of them. The table records 50,000 to 70,000 clones, 91% of them present only once. CDR1 is LNHDA and CDR2 is SQIVND in the germline V gene (reference sequence). This CDR3 is built from 13 residues. The V segment lost 5 bases and the J segment 4 bases; nucleotides outside the gene matches: 2. This clonotype was obtained from an adult with an advanced solid tumor such as melanoma, head and neck, liver or kidney cancer. The sequencing used CD4+ or CD8+ T cells sorted from blood, collected in a trial of the OX40 agonist ivuxolimab. V usage is TRBV19 and J usage is TRBJ1-2; TRBD1 aligns across 9 bases. The DNA for the CDR3 is TGTGCCAGTAGTTCGACAGGGGGCTATGGCTACACCTTC. As protein: CASSSTGGYGYTF. Based on the CDR3 plus reference TRBV19 and TRBJ1-2, the full variable domain is DGGITQSPKYLFRKEGQNVTLSCEQNLNHDAMYWYRQDPGQGLRLIYYSQIVNDFQKGDIAEGYSVSREKKESFPLTVTSAQKNPTAFYLCASSSTGGYGYTFGSGTRLTVV.